This TCR beta chain was found in a study of OX40 agonist ivuxolimab in advanced cancers. Germline-derived CDR1 and CDR2 are SNHLY and FYNNEI. V was cut by 2 bases and J by 8 bases, with 21 bases left in between. This CDR3 has 16 amino acids. The protocol was immunoSEQ multiplex PCR, while the TCRdb copy is restricted to in-frame clones and leaves out a portion. The table includes some 60,000 clones, roughly 86% detected once. Blood sampling took place at baseline, cycle 4 day 1, and cycle 7 day 1. The clonotype originates from an adult with an advanced solid tumor such as melanoma, head and neck, liver or kidney cancer. The sample consisted of CD4+ or CD8+ T cells sorted from blood, taken in a trial of the OX40 agonist ivuxolimab. V gene TRBV2 combines with J gene TRBJ1-2, with D perhaps TRBD1 (6 bases). CDR3 region: CASSERGASKVGGYTF. The CDR3 DNA sequence: TGTGCCAGCAGTGAAAGGGGGGCCAGCAAAGTAGGAGGCTACACCTTC.